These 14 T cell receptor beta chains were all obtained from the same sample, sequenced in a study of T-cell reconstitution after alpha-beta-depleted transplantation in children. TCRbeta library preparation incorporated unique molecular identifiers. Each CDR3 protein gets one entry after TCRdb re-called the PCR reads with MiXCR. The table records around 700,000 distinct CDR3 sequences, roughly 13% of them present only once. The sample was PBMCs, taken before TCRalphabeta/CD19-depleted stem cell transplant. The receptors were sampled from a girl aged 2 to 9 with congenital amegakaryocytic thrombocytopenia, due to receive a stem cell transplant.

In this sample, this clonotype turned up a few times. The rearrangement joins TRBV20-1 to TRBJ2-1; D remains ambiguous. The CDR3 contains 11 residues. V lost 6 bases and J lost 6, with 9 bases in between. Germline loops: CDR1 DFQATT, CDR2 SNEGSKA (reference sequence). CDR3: CSAANFNEQFF. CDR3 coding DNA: TGCAGTGCCGCTAATTTCAATGAGCAGTTCTTC.

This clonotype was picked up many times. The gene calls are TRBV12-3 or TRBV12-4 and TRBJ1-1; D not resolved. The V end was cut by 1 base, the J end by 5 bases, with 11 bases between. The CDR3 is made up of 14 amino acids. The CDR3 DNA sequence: TGTGCCAGCAGTTTAGTACAGAGAAGGACTGAAGCTTTCTTT. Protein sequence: CASSLVQRRTEAFF.

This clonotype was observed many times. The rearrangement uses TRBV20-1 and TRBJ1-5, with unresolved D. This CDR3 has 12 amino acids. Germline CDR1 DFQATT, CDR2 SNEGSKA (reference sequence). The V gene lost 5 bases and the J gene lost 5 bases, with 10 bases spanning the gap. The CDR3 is CSASHTDQPQHF. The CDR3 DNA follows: TGCAGTGCTTCCCACACCGATCAGCCCCAGCATTTT.

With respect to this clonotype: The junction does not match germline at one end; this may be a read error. This chain's CDR3 is CASSTPVTKNIQYF. The CDR3 DNA reads TGTGCCAGCTCAACACCGGTGACCAAAAACATTCAGTACTTC. The chain has TRBV18 and TRBJ2-4; D not certain. The germline CDR1 and CDR2 sequences are KGHSH and LQKENI. The CDR3 totals 14 residues.

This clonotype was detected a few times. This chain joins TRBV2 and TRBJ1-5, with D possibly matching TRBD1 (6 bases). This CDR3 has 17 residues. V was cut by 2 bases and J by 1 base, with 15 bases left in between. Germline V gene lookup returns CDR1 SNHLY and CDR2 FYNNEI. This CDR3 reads CASSELSEGVSNQPQHF. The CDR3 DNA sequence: TGTGCCAGCAGTGAATTAAGTGAGGGGGTGAGCAATCAGCCCCAGCATTTT.

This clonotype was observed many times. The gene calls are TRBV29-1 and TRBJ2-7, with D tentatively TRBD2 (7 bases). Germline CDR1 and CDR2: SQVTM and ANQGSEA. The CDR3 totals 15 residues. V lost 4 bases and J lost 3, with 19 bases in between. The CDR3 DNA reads TGCAGCGTTGCCGGGGGCAGGGGACTAATCTACGAGCAGTACTTC. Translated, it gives CSVAGGRGLIYEQYF.

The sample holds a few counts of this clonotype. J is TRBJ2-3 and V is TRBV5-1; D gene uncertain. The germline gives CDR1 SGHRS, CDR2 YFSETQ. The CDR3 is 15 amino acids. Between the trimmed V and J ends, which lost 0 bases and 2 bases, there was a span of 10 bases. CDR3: CASSLEGKVTDTQYF. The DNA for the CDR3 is TGCGCCAGCAGCTTGGAAGGGAAGGTCACAGATACGCAGTATTTT.

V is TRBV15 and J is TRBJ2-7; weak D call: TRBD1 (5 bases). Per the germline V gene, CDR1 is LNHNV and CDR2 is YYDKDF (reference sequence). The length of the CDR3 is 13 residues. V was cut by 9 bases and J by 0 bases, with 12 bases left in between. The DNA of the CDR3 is TGTGCCACAAGGCGACAGAGCTCCTACGAGCAGTACTTC. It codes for CATRRQSSYEQYF.

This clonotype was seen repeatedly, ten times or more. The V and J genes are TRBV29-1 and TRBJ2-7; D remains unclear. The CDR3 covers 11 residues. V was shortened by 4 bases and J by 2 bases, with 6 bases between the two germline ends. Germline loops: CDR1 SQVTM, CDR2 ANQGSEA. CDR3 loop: CSVVSTYEQYF. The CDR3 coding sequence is TGCAGCGTTGTGTCTACCTACGAGCAGTACTTC.

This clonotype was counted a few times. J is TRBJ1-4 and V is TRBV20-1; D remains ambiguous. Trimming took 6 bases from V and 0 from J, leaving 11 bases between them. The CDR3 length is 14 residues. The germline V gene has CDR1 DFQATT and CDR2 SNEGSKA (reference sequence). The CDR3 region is CSALPGATNEKLFF. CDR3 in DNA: TGCAGTGCCTTGCCGGGAGCAACTAATGAAAAACTGTTTTTT.

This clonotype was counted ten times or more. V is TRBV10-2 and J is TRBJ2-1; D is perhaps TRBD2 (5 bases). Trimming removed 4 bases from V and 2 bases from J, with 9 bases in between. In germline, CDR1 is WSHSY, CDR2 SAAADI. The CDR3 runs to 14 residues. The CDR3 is CASSGAATYNEQFF. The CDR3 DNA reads TGCGCCAGCAGTGGAGCGGCTACCTACAATGAGCAGTTCTTC.

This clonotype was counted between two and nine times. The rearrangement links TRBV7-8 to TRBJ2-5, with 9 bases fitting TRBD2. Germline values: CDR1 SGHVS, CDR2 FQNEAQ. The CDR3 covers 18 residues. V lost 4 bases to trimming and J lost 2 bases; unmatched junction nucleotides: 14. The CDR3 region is CASSYHLAGGPHQETQYF. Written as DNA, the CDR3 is TGTGCCAGCAGCTACCACCTGGCGGGAGGGCCTCATCAAGAGACCCAGTACTTC.

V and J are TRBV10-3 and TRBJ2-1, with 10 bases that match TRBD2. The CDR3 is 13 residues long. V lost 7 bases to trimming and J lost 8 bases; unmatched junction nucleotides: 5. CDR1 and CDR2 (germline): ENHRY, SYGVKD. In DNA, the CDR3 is TGTGCCATCACTAGCGGGAGTCGGCATGAGCAGTTCTTC. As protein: CAITSGSRHEQFF.

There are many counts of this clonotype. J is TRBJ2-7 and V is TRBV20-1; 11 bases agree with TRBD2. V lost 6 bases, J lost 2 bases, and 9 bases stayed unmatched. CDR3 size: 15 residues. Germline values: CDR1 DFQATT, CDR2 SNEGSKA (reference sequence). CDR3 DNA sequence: TGCAGTGCCTCCCTGCAACTAGCGGGAGCCTACGAGCAGTACTTC. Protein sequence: CSASLQLAGAYEQYF.